The TCR beta chain described here comes from a study of blood T cell repertoires in COVID-19. In the source study's methods: Nucleated cell counts were estimated from reference gene primer amplification. Some clones are missing from TCRdb's copy, which holds only in-frame ones; the method was immunoSEQ multiplex PCR. For V, J and clone size, that table is used; D and trimming come from the DNA. The repertoire holds tens of thousands of clones, with 91% as singletons. This clone is a singleton in its sample. V was trimmed by 3 bases and J by 4 bases, leaving 9 bases between them. Germline CDR1 reads KGHSH; CDR2 reads LQKENI. The CDR3 covers 13 residues.

The receptor's source is a human donor in a cohort sampled during active COVID-19. Material: peripheral blood. V is TRBV18 and J is TRBJ2-5; D gene ambiguous. The CDR3 DNA reads TGTGCCAGCTCACCCCGACCGGGAGAGACCCAGTACTTC. Translation gives CASSPRPGETQYF.